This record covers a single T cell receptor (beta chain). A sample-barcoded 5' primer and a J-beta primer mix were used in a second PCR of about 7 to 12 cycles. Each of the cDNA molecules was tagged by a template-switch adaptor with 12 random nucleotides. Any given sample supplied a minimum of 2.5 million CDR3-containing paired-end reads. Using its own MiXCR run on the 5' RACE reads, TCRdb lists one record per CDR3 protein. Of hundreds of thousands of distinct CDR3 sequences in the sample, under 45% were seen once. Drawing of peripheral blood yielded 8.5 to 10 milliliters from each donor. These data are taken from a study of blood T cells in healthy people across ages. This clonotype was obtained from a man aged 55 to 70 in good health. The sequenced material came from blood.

Here the CDR3 reads CASSEPRAGNTIYF. The CDR3 region has the DNA TGTGCCAGCAGTGAACCAAGGGCTGGAAACACCATATATTTT. The genes are TRBV2 and TRBJ1-3, with D hard to call. Germline V gives CDR1 SNHLY, CDR2 FYNNEI. This CDR3 is 14 amino acids long. The V end was cut by 2 bases, the J end by 2 bases, with 7 bases between.